A selection of T cell receptor beta chains follows, all from one sample in a study of blood T cell repertoires in COVID-19. Profiling relied on immunoSEQ multiplex PCR, and the TCRdb table lists in-frame clones only, not all of them. Here the sample spans around 150,000 clones, about 80% being singletons. Sequenced sample: peripheral blood. The receptors originated from a man aged 60-69 years with acute or convalescent COVID-19. The conserved cysteine and the conserved F or W are not part of the CDR3 here. The D gene is left open where the match is weak. Size tells how often a clone was seen (once, few, many) or the class of an expanded clone, and some rows leave it out.

cdr3_length d_call j_call v_call clone_size cdr3_aa
12 . TRBJ1-2 TRBV3-1/TRBV3-2 . ASSQETAPHGYT
15 . TRBJ2-3 TRBV29-1 . SVEVGGAGTHTDTQY
10 . TRBJ1-2 TRBV29-1 . SVAVAGEGYT
14 . TRBJ2-1 TRBV5-5 . ASSLSVGSSYNEQF
12 . TRBJ2-5 TRBV4-1 . ASSQGAGRETQY
12 . TRBJ2-2 TRBV7-9 . ASSYLRNTGELF
10 . TRBJ1-5 TRBV12-3/TRBV12-4 . ASSFLNQPQH
14 TRBD1 TRBJ2-5 TRBV4-2 . ASSQVAQGARETQY
12 TRBD1 TRBJ1-1 TRBV2 . ASSRQGGGTEAF
11 TRBD1 TRBJ1-1 TRBV5-6 few ASSPGQGLRAF
13 . TRBJ1-2 TRBV4-3 . ASSYERLVNYGYT
14 . TRBJ1-4 TRBV5-6 . ASSLGTGPANEKLF
11 TRBD1 TRBJ1-4 TRBV18 . ASSATGVEKLF
14 . TRBJ2-3 TRBV5-8 once ASSAYRVYGTDTQY
11 TRBD1 TRBJ2-7 TRBV5-1 . ASRSTGGNEQY
12 . TRBJ1-2 TRBV6-5 once ASSYSFGYYGYT
15 . TRBJ2-1 TRBV14 . ASSQDLVVAGWNEQF
12 TRBD2 TRBJ2-3 TRBV10-2 . ASSLSGAADTQY
15 . TRBJ1-6 TRBV4-1 few ASSQEMGRSYNSPLH
14 TRBD1 TRBJ2-3 TRBV6-2/TRBV6-3 . ASSTPRTGRTDTQY
12 TRBD1 TRBJ1-1 TRBV4-1 . ASSEDRATTEAF
14 . TRBJ2-2 TRBV24-1 . ATGFTGGANTGELF
20 . TRBJ1-1 TRBV4-3 . ASTDPARVGTIPEVMNTEAF
16 TRBD2 TRBJ2-3 TRBV9 once ASSVDLASGASTDTQY
11 TRBD2 TRBJ2-7 TRBV10-3 . AISEGLVYEQY
14 . TRBJ2-4 TRBV9 . ASSVATGYGKNIQY
12 TRBD1 TRBJ2-7 TRBV5-1 . ASSLGQGNYEQY
11 . TRBJ1-1 TRBV12-3/TRBV12-4 . ASSFGVGTEAF
11 . TRBJ2-3 TRBV7-3 few ASSLTNTDTQY
14 TRBD2 TRBJ2-5 TRBV27 . ASSQTGTSGSGTQY
14 TRBD1 TRBJ1-5 TRBV5-4 few ASSFQDRGENQPQH
11 TRBD2 TRBJ2-3 TRBV29-1 . SVPAGGTDTQY
14 . TRBJ1-1 TRBV6-5 . ASSYSERYRDTEAF
10 . TRBJ2-7 TRBV19 . ASSSPSYEQY
13 TRBD1 TRBJ1-5 TRBV5-6 . ASSFGTGGEQPQH
14 TRBD1 TRBJ1-3 TRBV6-2/TRBV6-3 . ASSYGRGQSGNTIY
16 TRBD1 TRBJ1-5 TRBV19 . ASSIEGDSHYSNQPQH
11 TRBD1 TRBJ2-7 TRBV6-5 . ASSNRGSYEQY
13 . TRBJ1-4 TRBV21-1 . ASSKKGGANEKLF
13 TRBD1 TRBJ1-4 TRBV29-1 . SVEFSGTANEKLF
13 . TRBJ1-2 TRBV6-2/TRBV6-3 . ASSRRQDANYGYT
10 . TRBJ2-7 TRBV27 . ASSLFRYEQY
12 TRBD1 TRBJ1-2 TRBV7-2 . ASSLLAGGGGYT
13 . TRBJ1-1 TRBV5-8 . ASSLVLSLNTEAF
12 TRBD2 TRBJ2-3 TRBV6-5 . ASSPGGGTDTQY
13 . TRBJ1-6 TRBV5-6 once ASRAGKLYNSPLH
14 . TRBJ2-3 TRBV4-1 . ASSQNQGLNTDTQY
13 . TRBJ1-1 TRBV21-1 . ASSDKDRGDTEAF
10 . TRBJ2-5 TRBV5-8 . ASTARGETQY
14 TRBD2 TRBJ2-3 TRBV6-4 few ASSPTSGGPTDTQY
16 . TRBJ2-3 TRBV11-3 once ASSLEPRGAGDTDTQY
11 TRBD1 TRBJ2-7 TRBV29-1 . SVTQGDGYEQY
13 . TRBJ1-3 TRBV3-1/TRBV3-2 . ASSPFDTDGNTIY